These T cell receptor beta chains were read from a single sample in a study of cytomegalovirus exposure and HLA in healthy donors. Clones were read by immunoSEQ multiplex PCR, and TCRdb kept only the in-frame ones, dropping some. The sample holds over 150,000 clones; over 65% are singletons and the top ten take roughly 0.1%. The sample consisted of PBMCs. The receptor source for this set is a boy aged 2 to 10 in good health and CMV-seronegative. Both conserved end residues are part of each CDR3. The D gene is left open where the match is weak. A clone size is listed for some rows: how often the clone was seen (once, few, many), or a class if it is expanded.

>TRBV6-5|.|TRBJ1-6|.
CASGVGPWSPLHF
TGTGCCAGCGGGGTGGGGCCGTGGTCACCCCTCCACTTT
>TRBV2|.|TRBJ2-3|TRBD2
CASRAVLAGTDTQYF
TGTGCCAGCAGAGCGGTGCTAGCGGGCACAGATACGCAGTATTTT
>TRBV5-4|.|TRBJ2-7|TRBD2
CASRAGLAESSYEQYF
TGTGCCAGCAGGGCGGGACTAGCGGAGAGCTCCTACGAGCAGTACTTC
>TRBV4-3|.|TRBJ1-1|.
CASSQDYGGNTEAFF
TGCGCCAGCAGCCAAGATTACGGTGGGAACACTGAAGCTTTCTTT
>TRBV29-1|.|TRBJ1-5|.
CSVGHSNQPQHF
TGCAGCGTTGGACATAGCAATCAGCCCCAGCATTTT
>TRBV11-3|.|TRBJ2-2|.
CASSRAGIGELFF
TGTGCCAGCAGCCGAGCAGGGATCGGGGAGCTGTTTTTT
>TRBV6-1|once|TRBJ1-1|TRBD1
CASTGGTEAFF
TGTGCCAGCACAGGGGGGACTGAAGCTTTCTTT
>TRBV2|.|TRBJ1-4|.
CASSDRVGREKLFF
TGTGCCAGCAGTGACAGGGTGGGGAGGGAAAAACTGTTTTTT
>TRBV7-2|.|TRBJ2-5|.
CASSFLPEGETQYF
TGTGCCAGCAGCTTCTTGCCGGAGGGGGAGACCCAGTACTTC
>TRBV19|.|TRBJ1-2|TRBD1
CASMTGGKYGYTF
TGTGCCAGTATGACAGGGGGAAAATATGGCTACACCTTC
>TRBV7-9|.|TRBJ1-1|.
CASSLFSGLNTEAFF
TGTGCCAGCAGCTTATTCAGCGGGCTGAACACTGAAGCTTTCTTT
>TRBV21-1|.|TRBJ1-3|.
CASSKKGMGARGNTIYF
TGTGCCAGCAGCAAAAAAGGAATGGGGGCGCGTGGAAACACCATATATTTT
>TRBV5-1|.|TRBJ2-2|TRBD1
CASSPDRGGRNTGELFF
TGCGCCAGCAGCCCGGACAGGGGGGGAAGGAACACCGGGGAGCTGTTTTTT
>TRBV11-2|.|TRBJ2-5|.
CASSLSSGVNRETQYF
TGTGCCAGCAGCTTAAGTTCGGGGGTGAACAGAGAGACCCAGTACTTC
>TRBV7-3|.|TRBJ2-5|TRBD2
CASSLNFGGGQETQYF
TGTGCCAGCAGCTTAAATTTTGGGGGGGGCCAAGAGACCCAGTACTTC
>TRBV4-3|.|TRBJ1-4|.
CASSQNTRVWRANEKLFF
TGCGCCAGCAGCCAGAATACCAGGGTATGGAGGGCTAATGAAAAACTGTTTTTT
>TRBV2|.|TRBJ2-3|.
CASMEVLVTDTQYF
TGTGCCAGCATGGAAGTACTAGTTACAGATACGCAGTATTTT
>TRBV4-3|.|TRBJ1-1|.
CASTQGGAGLTEAFF
TGCGCCAGCACCCAGGGAGGGGCAGGGCTCACTGAAGCTTTCTTT
>TRBV6-5|.|TRBJ2-7|TRBD1
CASSVDRVYEQYF
TGTGCCAGCAGTGTAGACAGGGTCTACGAGCAGTACTTC
>TRBV19|.|TRBJ1-4|.
CASSIDWTVEKLFF
TGTGCCAGTAGTATAGATTGGACAGTTGAAAAACTGTTTTTT
>TRBV29-1|.|TRBJ2-7|TRBD1
CSAVRGTGEYEQYF
TGCAGCGCCGTACGGGGGACAGGGGAATACGAGCAGTACTTC
>TRBV21-1|.|TRBJ2-1|.
CASRGGSYNEQFF
TGTGCCTCCCGGGGGGGCTCCTACAATGAGCAGTTCTTC
>TRBV27|.|TRBJ1-1|TRBD1
CASRLGQGAQNTEAFF
TGTGCCAGCAGATTAGGACAGGGGGCCCAGAACACTGAAGCTTTCTTT
>TRBV15|.|TRBJ2-2|TRBD2
CATSRDPGLAAGELFF
TGTGCCACCAGCAGAGATCCGGGACTAGCGGCCGGGGAGCTGTTTTTT
>TRBV7-2|.|TRBJ1-2|TRBD1
CASSLVSGGNDGYTF
TGTGCCAGCAGCTTAGTTTCAGGGGGAAATGATGGCTACACCTTC
>TRBV5-6|.|TRBJ2-5|TRBD2
CASSHGTNPRQETQYF
TGTGCCAGCAGCCACGGGACTAACCCTAGGCAAGAGACCCAGTACTTC
>TRBV7-2|.|TRBJ1-1|.
CASSLLAVNTEAFF
TGTGCCAGCAGCTTATTGGCGGTGAACACTGAAGCTTTCTTT
>TRBV6-1|few|TRBJ2-7|TRBD1
CASGTGGNEQYF
TGTGCCAGCGGGACAGGGGGCAACGAGCAGTACTTC
>TRBV25-1|.|TRBJ2-2|TRBD2
CASSDLGGNMNTGELFF
TGTGCCAGCAGTGATCTGGGAGGGAATATGAACACCGGGGAGCTGTTTTTT
>TRBV7-2|once|TRBJ1-2|TRBD1
CASSPQGQGSYGYTF
TGTGCCAGCAGCCCCCAGGGACAGGGGAGTTATGGCTACACCTTC
>TRBV5-1|.|TRBJ2-3|.
CASSLDLAGSDTQYF
TGCGCCAGCAGCTTGGATTTAGCCGGTTCAGATACGCAGTATTTT
>TRBV27|.|TRBJ1-5|.
CASSSGVGYGNIGNQPQHF
TGTGCCAGCAGTTCGGGGGTTGGGTATGGGAATATTGGCAATCAGCCCCAGCATTTT
>TRBV29-1|once|TRBJ2-3|TRBD1
CSGGPGQGTDTQYF
TGCAGCGGGGGGCCGGGACAGGGGACAGATACGCAGTATTTT
>TRBV10-3|few|TRBJ1-2|.
CAISEFQGAKGGYTF
TGTGCCATCAGTGAGTTCCAGGGCGCAAAAGGAGGCTACACCTTC
>TRBV18|.|TRBJ2-5|.
CASSLTAQETQYF
TGTGCCAGCTCACTGACAGCACAAGAGACCCAGTACTTC
>TRBV19|.|TRBJ2-1|.
CASSTSIVTAQFF
TGTGCCAGTAGTACCTCAATAGTTACAGCCCAGTTCTTC
>TRBV19|.|TRBJ2-5|TRBD1
CASSILGTGGQETQYF
TGTGCCAGTAGTATTCTAGGGACAGGGGGTCAAGAGACCCAGTACTTC
>TRBV4-1|.|TRBJ2-3|TRBD2
CASSAELLAGGPDTQYF
TGCGCCAGCAGCGCAGAACTACTAGCGGGGGGGCCAGATACGCAGTATTTT
>TRBV19|few|TRBJ2-6|TRBD2
CASSPPVGGFVGANVLTF
TGTGCCAGTAGTCCTCCGGTGGGAGGGTTTGTTGGGGCCAACGTCCTGACTTTC
>TRBV2|.|TRBJ2-7|TRBD1
CASSADRVGEQYF
TGTGCCAGCAGTGCGGACAGGGTGGGCGAGCAGTACTTC
>TRBV6-4|.|TRBJ2-2|TRBD2
CASSREGDTGELFF
TGTGCCAGCAGTCGGGAGGGGGACACCGGGGAGCTGTTTTTT
>TRBV21-1|.|TRBJ2-3|.
CASSRRRTSGGADTQYF
TGTGCCAGCAGCAGAAGAAGGACTAGCGGGGGCGCGGATACGCAGTATTTT
>TRBV7-9|.|TRBJ2-7|.
CASSSSSAYEQYF
TGTGCCAGCAGCTCTTCTAGTGCCTACGAGCAGTACTTC
>TRBV29-1|.|TRBJ2-3|TRBD2
CSAGSGGTDTQYF
TGCAGCGCAGGTAGCGGGGGCACAGATACGCAGTATTTT
>TRBV27|few|TRBJ2-7|.
CASSPTYEQYF
TGTGCCAGCAGTCCCACCTACGAGCAGTACTTC
>TRBV27|.|TRBJ1-2|.
CASSPGQSRPYGYTF
TGTGCCAGCAGTCCCGGACAGAGCAGGCCCTATGGCTACACCTTC
>TRBV19|.|TRBJ1-2|.
CASRPTGPANYGYTF
TGTGCCAGTAGGCCTACAGGTCCAGCTAACTATGGCTACACCTTC
>TRBV2|few|TRBJ2-7|TRBD1
CASSGFVGTGNYEQYF
TGTGCCAGCAGTGGTTTTGTCGGGACAGGGAACTACGAGCAGTACTTC
>TRBV18|.|TRBJ2-3|.
CASSPLVTDTQYF
TGTGCCAGCTCACCTCTAGTAACAGATACGCAGTATTTT
>TRBV7-8|.|TRBJ2-5|TRBD2
CASSVGTSGVQETQYF
TGTGCCAGCAGCGTCGGGACTAGCGGGGTTCAAGAGACCCAGTACTTC
>TRBV11-2|.|TRBJ2-5|.
CASSLVLVEGQETQYF
TGTGCCAGCAGCTTAGTCCTAGTCGAGGGCCAAGAGACCCAGTACTTC
>TRBV5-1|.|TRBJ1-2|TRBD1
CASSRDRGYSYTF
TGCGCCAGCAGCCGGGACAGGGGATATTCCTACACCTTC
>TRBV7-2|.|TRBJ1-5|TRBD1
CASSPTDRASQPQHF
TGTGCCAGCAGCCCAACCGACAGGGCGAGTCAGCCCCAGCATTTT
>TRBV19|.|TRBJ1-2|TRBD1
CASNPWPGGADGYTF
TGTGCCAGTAATCCCTGGCCAGGGGGCGCGGATGGCTACACCTTC
>TRBV7-2|.|TRBJ2-7|TRBD1
CASSRTGIGGGSYEQYF
TGTGCCAGCAGCCGGACAGGGATCGGTGGTGGGTCCTACGAGCAGTACTTC
>TRBV5-1|.|TRBJ2-1|.
CASSLELGKSTVYSGEQFF
TGCGCCAGCAGCTTAGAGCTAGGAAAGTCGACGGTTTATTCTGGTGAGCAGTTCTTC